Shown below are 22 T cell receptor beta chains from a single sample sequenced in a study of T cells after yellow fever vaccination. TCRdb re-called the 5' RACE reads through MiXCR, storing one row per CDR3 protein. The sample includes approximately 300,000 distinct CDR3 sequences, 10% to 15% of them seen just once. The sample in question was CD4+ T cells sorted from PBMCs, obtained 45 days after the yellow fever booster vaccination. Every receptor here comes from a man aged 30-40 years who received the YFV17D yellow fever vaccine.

CDR3 sequence (DNA): TGTGCCAGCAGCGGTCCGGGACTCCTTTTAGGTGAGCAGTTCTTC. As protein: CASSGPGLLLGEQFF. This chain uses TRBV7-2 with TRBJ2-1; perhaps TRBD2 as D (6 bases). This CDR3 region has 15 residues. Germline CDR1 SGHTA, CDR2 FQGNSA. Trimming took off 5 bases at V and 9 bases at J, with 20 bases between the two ends. Variable domain in full (rest from reference TRBV7-2 and TRBJ2-1): GAGVSQSPSNKVTEKGKDVELRCDPISGHTALYWYRQSLGQGLEFLIYFQGNSAPDKSGLPSDRFSAERTGGSVSTLTIQRTQQEDSAVYLCASSGPGLLLGEQFFGPGTRLTVL.

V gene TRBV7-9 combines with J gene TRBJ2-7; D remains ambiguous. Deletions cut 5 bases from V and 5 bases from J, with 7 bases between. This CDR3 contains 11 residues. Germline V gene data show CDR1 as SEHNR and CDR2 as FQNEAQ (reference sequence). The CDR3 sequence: CASSHGHEQYF. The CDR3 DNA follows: TGTGCCAGCAGCCACGGGCACGAGCAGTACTTC.

CDR3 residues: CSARTENTEAFF. DNA of the CDR3: TGCAGTGCTAGGACAGAGAACACTGAAGCTTTCTTT. The J gene is TRBJ1-1, the V gene TRBV20-1; the D gene is possibly TRBD1 (5 bases). Deletions cut 3 bases from V and 1 base from J, with 6 bases between. Germline CDR1 DFQATT, CDR2 SNEGSKA (reference sequence). The length of the CDR3 is 12 residues.

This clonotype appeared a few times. The CDR3, as DNA: TGCAGTGCTTTTCCTAGCGGGAGAGAGACCCAGTACTTC. Amino acids: CSAFPSGRETQYF. The genes are TRBV20-1 and TRBJ2-5; 10 bases are shared with TRBD2. This CDR3 is built from 13 residues. The germline gives CDR1 DFQATT, CDR2 SNEGSKA (reference sequence). V shed 5 bases, J shed 4 bases, and the junction held 4 bases outside the gene matches.

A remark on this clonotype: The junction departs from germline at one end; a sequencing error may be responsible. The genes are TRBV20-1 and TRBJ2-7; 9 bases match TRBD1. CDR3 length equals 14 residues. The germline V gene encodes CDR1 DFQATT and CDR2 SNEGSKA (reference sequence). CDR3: CSARGTGDSYDQYF. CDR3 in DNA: TGCAGTGCTAGAGGGACAGGGGATTCCTACGATCAGTACTTC.

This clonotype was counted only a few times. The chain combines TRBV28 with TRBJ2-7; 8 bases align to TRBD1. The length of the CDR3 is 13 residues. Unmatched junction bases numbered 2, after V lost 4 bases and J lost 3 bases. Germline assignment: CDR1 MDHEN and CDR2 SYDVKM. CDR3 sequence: CASSSGQVYEQYF. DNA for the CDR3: TGTGCCAGCAGTTCGGGACAGGTCTACGAGCAGTACTTC.

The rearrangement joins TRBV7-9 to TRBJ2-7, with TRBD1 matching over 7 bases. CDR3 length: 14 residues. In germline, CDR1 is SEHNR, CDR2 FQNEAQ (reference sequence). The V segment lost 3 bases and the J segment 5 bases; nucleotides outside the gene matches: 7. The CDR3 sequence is CASSLGTAGDEQYF. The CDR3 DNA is TGTGCCAGCAGCTTGGGGACAGCTGGCGACGAGCAGTACTTC. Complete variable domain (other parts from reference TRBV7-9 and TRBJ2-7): DTGVSQNPRHKITKRGQNVTFRCDPISEHNRLYWYRQTLGQGPEFLTYFQNEAQLEKSRLLSDRFSAERPKGSFSTLEIQRTEQGDSAMYLCASSLGTAGDEQYFGPGTRLTVT.

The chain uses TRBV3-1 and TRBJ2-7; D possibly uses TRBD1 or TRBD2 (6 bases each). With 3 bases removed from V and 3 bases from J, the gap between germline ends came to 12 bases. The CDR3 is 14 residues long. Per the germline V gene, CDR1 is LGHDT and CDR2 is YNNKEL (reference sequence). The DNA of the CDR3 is TGTGCCAGCAGCCAGGCGGGACAAGTCTACGAGCAGTACTTC. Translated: CASSQAGQVYEQYF.

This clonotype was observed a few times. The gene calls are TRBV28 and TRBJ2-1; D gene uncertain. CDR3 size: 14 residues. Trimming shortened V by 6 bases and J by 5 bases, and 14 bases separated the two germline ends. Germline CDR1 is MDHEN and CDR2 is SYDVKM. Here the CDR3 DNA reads TGTGCCAGCAGCCGTCTCCGGGCGGACAATGAGCAGTTCTTC. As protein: CASSRLRADNEQFF.

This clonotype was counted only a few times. CDR3 bases: TGTGCCTGGACTCTATGGACGGGAGGGCCGGGTTACAATGAGCAGTTCTTC. Its translation is CAWTLWTGGPGYNEQFF. This chain uses TRBV30 with TRBJ2-1; 8 bases are a match to TRBD2. The V gene's germline CDR1 is GTSNPN and CDR2 SVGIG (reference sequence). With V trimmed by 4 bases and J by 4 bases, 15 bases remained unmatched. The length of the CDR3 is 17 residues.

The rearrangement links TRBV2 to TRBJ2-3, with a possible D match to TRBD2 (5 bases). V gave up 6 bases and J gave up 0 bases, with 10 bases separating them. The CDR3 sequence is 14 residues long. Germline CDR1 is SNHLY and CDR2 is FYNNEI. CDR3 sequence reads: CASSWESSTDTQYF. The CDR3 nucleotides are TGTGCCAGCAGCTGGGAGTCTAGCACAGATACGCAGTATTTT.

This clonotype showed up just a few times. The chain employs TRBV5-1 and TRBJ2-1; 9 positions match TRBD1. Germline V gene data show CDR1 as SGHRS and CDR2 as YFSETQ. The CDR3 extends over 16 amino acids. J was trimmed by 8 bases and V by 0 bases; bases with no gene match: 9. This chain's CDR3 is CASSLGQGVRGHEQFF. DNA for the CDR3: TGCGCCAGCAGCTTGGGACAGGGGGTTAGAGGGCATGAGCAGTTCTTC.

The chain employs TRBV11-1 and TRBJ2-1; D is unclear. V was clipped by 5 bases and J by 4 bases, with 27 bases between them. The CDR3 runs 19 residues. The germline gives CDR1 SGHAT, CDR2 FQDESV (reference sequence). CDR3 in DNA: TGTGCCAGCAGCCTACGACGGCAAAGGAGAATCGACGGTTACAATGAGCAGTTCTTC. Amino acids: CASSLRRQRRIDGYNEQFF.

The CDR3 DNA follows: TGCAGTGCTCAGGGACAGGGTCCCTCCTACAATGAGCAGTTCTTC. This codes for CSAQGQGPSYNEQFF. The chain joins TRBV20-1 to TRBJ2-1; 9 nucleotides line up with TRBD1. CDR1 and CDR2 from the germline V gene are DFQATT and SNEGSKA (reference sequence). Unmatched junction bases numbered 5, after V lost 5 bases and J lost 0 bases. The CDR3 loop spans 15 amino acids.

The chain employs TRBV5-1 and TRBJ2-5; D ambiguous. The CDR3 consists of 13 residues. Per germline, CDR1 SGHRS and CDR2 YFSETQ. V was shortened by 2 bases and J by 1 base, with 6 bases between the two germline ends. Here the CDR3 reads CASSFDRQETQYF. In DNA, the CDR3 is TGCGCCAGCAGCTTTGACCGCCAAGAGACCCAGTACTTC.

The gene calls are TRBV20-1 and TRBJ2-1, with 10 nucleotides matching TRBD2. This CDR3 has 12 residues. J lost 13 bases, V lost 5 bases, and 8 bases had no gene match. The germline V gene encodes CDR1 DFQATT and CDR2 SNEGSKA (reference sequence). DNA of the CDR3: TGCAGTGCTTCCCACCTAGCGGGAGAACAGTTCTTC. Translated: CSASHLAGEQFF.

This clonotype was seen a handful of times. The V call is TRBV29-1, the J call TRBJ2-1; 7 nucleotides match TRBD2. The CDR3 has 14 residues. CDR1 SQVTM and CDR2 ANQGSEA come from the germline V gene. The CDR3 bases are TGCAGTGGGGGAGGGATAAGCTCCTACAATGAGCAGTTCTTC. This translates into CSGGGISSYNEQFF.

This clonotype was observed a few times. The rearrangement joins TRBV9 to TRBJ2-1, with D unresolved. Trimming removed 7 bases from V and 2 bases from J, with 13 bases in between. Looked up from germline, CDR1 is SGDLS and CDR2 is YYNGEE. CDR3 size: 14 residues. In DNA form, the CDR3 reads TGTGCCAGCTCAGGCGGCAATGCCTACAATGAGCAGTTCTTC. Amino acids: CASSGGNAYNEQFF.

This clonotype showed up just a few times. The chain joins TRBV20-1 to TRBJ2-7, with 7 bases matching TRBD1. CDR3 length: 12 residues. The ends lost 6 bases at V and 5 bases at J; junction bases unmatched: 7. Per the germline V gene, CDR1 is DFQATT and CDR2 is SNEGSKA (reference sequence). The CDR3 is CSAGTGTDEQYF. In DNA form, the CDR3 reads TGCAGTGCAGGGACCGGGACAGACGAGCAGTACTTC.

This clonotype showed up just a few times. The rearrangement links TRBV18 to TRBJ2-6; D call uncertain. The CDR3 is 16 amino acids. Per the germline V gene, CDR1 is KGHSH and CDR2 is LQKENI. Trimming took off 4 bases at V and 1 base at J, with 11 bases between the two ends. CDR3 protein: CASSQNSGSGANVLTF. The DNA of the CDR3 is TGTGCCAGCTCACAAAACTCAGGTTCTGGGGCCAACGTCCTGACTTTC.

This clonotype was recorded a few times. CDR3 amino acids: CASSLGEGLKAFF. The CDR3 bases are TGTGCCAGCAGTTTGGGGGAAGGCCTGAAAGCTTTCTTT. This rearrangement joins TRBV12-3 or TRBV12-4 to TRBJ1-1, with D perhaps TRBD1 (5 bases). The V gene lost 3 bases and the J gene lost 9 bases, with 14 bases spanning the gap. The CDR3 contains 13 residues.

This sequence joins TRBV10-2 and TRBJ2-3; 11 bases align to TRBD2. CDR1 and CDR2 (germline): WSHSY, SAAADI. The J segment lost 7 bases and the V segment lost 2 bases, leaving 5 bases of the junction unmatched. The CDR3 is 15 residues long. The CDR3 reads CASSEPGLAEHTQYF. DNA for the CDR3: TGCGCCAGCAGTGAGCCGGGACTAGCGGAACATACGCAGTATTTT.